The 25 T cell receptor beta chains below come from one sample, sequenced in a study of cytomegalovirus exposure and HLA in healthy donors (dated by TCRdb to the late 2010s). Library generation was performed with the immunoSEQ multiplex PCR assay. A mixture of 60 forward primers for TCR Vbeta segments and 13 reverse primers for TCR Jbeta segments was used in the multiplex PCR. TCRdb took this table from immuneACCESS and kept in-frame rearrangements with V and J called. Such tables lack part of the clones; where checked against another copy, unresolved V genes explain under half of the gap, and the rest is unexplained. The sample profile shows about 220,000 clones; around four fifths of them were found once. The top ten hold roughly 0.71% of the sample. Sequenced input: PBMCs. The receptors derive from a boy under 10 years old in good health and CMV-seronegative.

The chain couples TRBV9 to TRBJ1-5, with D possibly matching TRBD1 (6 bases). Germline V gene sequence: CDR1 SGDLS, CDR2 YYNGEE. The germline V and J ends were trimmed by 0 bases and 6 bases, with 13 bases remaining between them. The length of the CDR3 is 15 residues. The CDR3 loop is CASSVGGGQGQPQHF. CDR3 DNA sequence: TGTGCCAGCAGCGTAGGGGGGGGGCAGGGTCAGCCCCAGCATTTT.

This clone was counted a few times. The gene calls are TRBV5-1 and TRBJ1-4; D uncertain. CDR3 length equals 13 residues. The V gene's germline CDR1 is SGHRS and CDR2 YFSETQ. V shed 0 bases and J shed 6 bases, with 6 bases lying between them. CDR3 bases: TGCGCCAGCAGCTTGGTTGTCGATGAAAAACTGTTTTTT. It codes for CASSLVVDEKLFF. The full variable domain, with the rest looked up from reference TRBV5-1 and TRBJ1-4, is KAGVTQTPRYLIKTRGQQVTLSCSPISGHRSVSWYQQTPGQGLQFLFEYFSETQRNKGNFPGRFSGRQFSNSRSEMNVSTLELGDSALYLCASSLVVDEKLFFGSGTQLSVL.

The chain joins TRBV7-2 to TRBJ2-7; 7 bases match TRBD2. Germline lookup yields CDR1 SGHTA and CDR2 FQGNSA. The J segment lost 3 bases and the V segment lost 5 bases, leaving 7 bases of the junction unmatched. The CDR3 has 14 residues. The CDR3 here is CASSLTGGYYEQYF. The CDR3 DNA reads TGTGCCAGCAGCCTCACCGGGGGGTACTACGAGCAGTACTTC.

The V and J genes are TRBV30 and TRBJ1-2, with 7 bases aligning to TRBD1. With 2 bases clipped from V and 4 bases from J, the junction kept 4 bases outside the gene matches. The CDR3 contains 13 residues. Germline assignment: CDR1 GTSNPN and CDR2 SVGIG (reference sequence). Here the CDR3 DNA reads TGTGCCTGGAGTCGGGCAGGGGGCTATGGCTACACCTTC. This gives the protein CAWSRAGGYGYTF.

This rearrangement joins TRBV6-1 to TRBJ2-1; TRBD2 agrees at 9 bases. The CDR3 spans 15 residues. With 1 base clipped from V and 10 bases from J, the junction kept 8 bases outside the gene matches. Germline V gene sequence: CDR1 MNHNS, CDR2 SASEGT. The CDR3 region is CASSEGSGGPWEQFF. The CDR3 DNA reads as TGTGCCAGCAGTGAAGGTAGCGGGGGCCCTTGGGAGCAGTTCTTC.

This clone appeared a single time. This rearrangement joins TRBV6-5 to TRBJ2-7; TRBD1 agrees at 9 bases. Germline CDR1 is MNHEY and CDR2 is SVGAGI. With 5 bases clipped from V and 6 bases from J, the junction kept 8 bases outside the gene matches. This CDR3 comprises 14 residues. Here the CDR3 reads CASSNRQGVGEQYF. DNA for the CDR3: TGTGCCAGCAGTAACCGACAGGGGGTAGGCGAGCAGTACTTC.

V and J are TRBV6-5 and TRBJ1-2; 8 positions match TRBD1. Germline CDR1 MNHEY, CDR2 SVGAGI. The CDR3 spans 15 residues. Trimming at V came to 7 bases and at J to 6 bases, leaving 13 bases not matched to a gene. The DNA for the CDR3 is TGTGCCAGCACCTCCCCCGGACAGGGCTTGGATGGCTACACCTTC. It specifies CASTSPGQGLDGYTF.

The chain combines TRBV6-6 with TRBJ2-1; 11 nucleotides align to TRBD2. The CDR3 is made up of 16 amino acids. CDR1 and CDR2 (germline): MNHNY, SVGAGI (reference sequence). With 7 bases clipped from V and 0 bases from J, the junction kept 5 bases outside the gene matches. The CDR3 here is CASTGTSGDSYNEQFF. CDR3 coding DNA: TGTGCCAGCACCGGGACTAGCGGAGACTCCTACAATGAGCAGTTCTTC.

The rearrangement uses TRBV7-9 and TRBJ1-2, with D perhaps matching TRBD1 (5 bases). V was shortened by 7 bases and J by 5 bases, with 17 bases between the two germline ends. Looked up from germline, CDR1 is SEHNR and CDR2 is FQNEAQ (reference sequence). The CDR3 is 14 residues long. As DNA, the CDR3 is TGTGCCAGCATGGGCCAGGGAAGTTTTTATGGCTACACCTTC. Translated, it gives CASMGQGSFYGYTF.

The chain is built from TRBV19 and TRBJ2-7; no clear D gene. Trimming left V 3 bases short and J 6 bases short, with 12 bases between. Germline lookup yields CDR1 LNHDA and CDR2 SQIVND (reference sequence). This CDR3 region has 13 residues. The CDR3 reads CASSILGWPEQYF. The DNA for the CDR3 is TGTGCCAGTAGTATCCTAGGTTGGCCCGAGCAGTACTTC.

Points on this clone: An end of the junction differs from the germline gene, which may be a read error. The gene calls are TRBV7-9 and TRBJ1-2, with TRBD1 as a possible D gene (5 bases). Looked up from germline, CDR1 is SEHNR and CDR2 is FQNEAQ (reference sequence). This CDR3 is built from 13 residues. The CDR3 protein is CSSSPVQGAGYTF. For the CDR3, the DNA is TGTTCCAGCAGCCCGGTCCAGGGCGCGGGCTACACCTTC.

This chain joins TRBV6-6 and TRBJ1-3; possibly TRBD1 for D (5 bases). Germline values: CDR1 MNHNY, CDR2 SVGAGI (reference sequence). Trimming stripped 6 bases from V and 2 bases from J, with 11 bases between. This CDR3 has 14 residues. In nucleotides, the CDR3 is TGTGCCAGCAGGGGACTCATAGCTGGAAACACCATATATTTT. The encoded protein is CASRGLIAGNTIYF.

This chain joins TRBV5-1 and TRBJ2-5; no firm D call. Germline V gene sequence: CDR1 SGHRS, CDR2 YFSETQ. The CDR3 consists of 13 residues. Trimming stripped 3 bases from V and 7 bases from J, with 13 bases between. The CDR3 DNA reads TGCGCCAGCAGCTCCCCACCGGTTAGGACCCAGTACTTC. Its protein product is CASSSPPVRTQYF.

A single count supports this clone. The rearrangement joins TRBV7-2 to TRBJ1-1, with 10 bases identical to TRBD1. CDR1 SGHTA and CDR2 FQGNSA come from the germline V gene. There are 18 residues in the CDR3. The trim removed 0 bases at V and 0 bases at J, leaving 7 bases unmatched. The DNA of the CDR3 is TGTGCCAGCAGCTTAGCGAGCGACAGGGGGCGAATGAACACTGAAGCTTTCTTT. Translation gives CASSLASDRGRMNTEAFF. Full variable domain (missing parts from reference TRBV7-2 and TRBJ1-1): GAGVSQSPSNKVTEKGKDVELRCDPISGHTALYWYRQSLGQGLEFLIYFQGNSAPDKSGLPSDRFSAERTGGSVSTLTIQRTQQEDSAVYLCASSLASDRGRMNTEAFFGQGTRLTVV.

The V call is TRBV9, the J call TRBJ2-3; D might be TRBD2 (7 bases). This CDR3 region has 16 residues. V dropped 4 bases and J dropped 2 bases, with 17 bases sitting between them. The V gene's germline CDR1 is SGDLS and CDR2 YYNGEE. The CDR3, as DNA: TGTGCCAGCAGCCGGAGGGGGGGGGTAATCACAGATACGCAGTATTTT. Its translation is CASSRRGGVITDTQYF.

A single count supports this clone. This chain connects TRBV5-5 to TRBJ2-3; D is possibly TRBD2 (5 bases). Per germline, CDR1 SGHKS and CDR2 YYEKEE (reference sequence). The length of the CDR3 is 15 residues. Trimming stripped 4 bases from V and 5 bases from J, with 17 bases between. The CDR3 reads CASSLPGGGGDTQYF. The CDR3, as DNA: TGTGCCAGCAGCCTGCCCGGCGGCGGAGGAGATACGCAGTATTTT.

The V and J genes are TRBV14 and TRBJ2-5, with 9 bases identical to TRBD2. The germline V gene encodes CDR1 SGHDN and CDR2 FVKESK. V dropped 1 base and J dropped 5; count of bases not matched to a gene: 5. The CDR3 has 15 amino acids. CDR3 sequence (DNA): TGTGCCAGCAGCCAAGGAGCGGGAGGAGGGGAGACCCAGTACTTC. Amino acids: CASSQGAGGGETQYF. The full variable domain, with the rest looked up from reference TRBV14 and TRBJ2-5, is EAGVTQFPSHSVIEKGQTVTLRCDPISGHDNLYWYRRVMGKEIKFLLHFVKESKQDESGMPNNRFLAERTGGTYSTLKVQPAELEDSGVYFCASSQGAGGGETQYFGPGTRLLVL.

The rearrangement joins TRBV9 to TRBJ2-7; TRBD1 aligns across 7 bases. Germline lookup yields CDR1 SGDLS and CDR2 YYNGEE. V dropped 4 bases and J dropped 2; count of bases not matched to a gene: 6. CDR3 length: 14 residues. The CDR3 protein is CASSLGTATYEQYF. As DNA, the CDR3 is TGTGCCAGCAGCCTCGGGACAGCCACCTACGAGCAGTACTTC.

The chain uses TRBV27 and TRBJ2-5, with TRBD1 matching 7 bases. This CDR3 is built from 14 residues. Germline loops: CDR1 MNHEY, CDR2 SMNVEV (reference sequence). J gave up 4 bases and V 0 bases, and 2 bases lay outside the gene matches. The DNA for the CDR3 is TGTGCCAGCAGTTTATCAAACAGGGGAGAGACCCAGTACTTC. Translation: CASSLSNRGETQYF.

This chain joins TRBV4-2 and TRBJ1-1, with D maybe TRBD1 (5 bases). The CDR3 covers 14 residues. Germline V gives CDR1 LGHNA, CDR2 YNFKEQ. Trimming cost V 2 bases and J 0 bases, with 7 bases left between them. CDR3 DNA: TGTGCCAGCAGCCAATCAGGGATGAACACTGAAGCTTTCTTT. Its translation: CASSQSGMNTEAFF.

V is TRBV27 and J is TRBJ2-1, with 9 nucleotides matching TRBD2. CDR3 length equals 17 residues. Losses at the gene ends were 2 bases for V and 3 bases for J; bases not matched to a gene: 8. Germline values: CDR1 MNHEY, CDR2 SMNVEV (reference sequence). CDR3 DNA: TGTGCCAGCAGTTTAGGGATAGCGGGAGTGGGCTACAATGAGCAGTTCTTC. Encoded protein: CASSLGIAGVGYNEQFF.

V usage is TRBV18 and J usage is TRBJ1-1, with 9 bases that match TRBD1. The CDR3 extends over 14 amino acids. The trim removed 6 bases at V and 1 base at J, leaving 3 bases unmatched. Per germline, CDR1 KGHSH and CDR2 LQKENI. CDR3 DNA sequence: TGTGCCAGCTCGGGGACAGGGTGGAACACTGAAGCTTTCTTT. Translated: CASSGTGWNTEAFF. Full variable domain (outside the CDR3, taken from reference TRBV18 and TRBJ1-1): NAGVMQNPRHLVRRRGQEARLRCSPMKGHSHVYWYRQLPEEGLKFMVYLQKENIIDESGMPKERFSAEFPKEGPSILRIQQVVRGDSAAYFCASSGTGWNTEAFFGQGTRLTVV.

The chain combines TRBV6-6 with TRBJ1-6; a weak D match, TRBD1 (6 bases). Germline lookup yields CDR1 MNHNY and CDR2 SVGAGI (reference sequence). This CDR3 comprises 16 residues. Trimming cost V 3 bases and J 6 bases, with 15 bases left between them. In nucleotides, the CDR3 is TGTGCCAGCAGTTATGGGCAGGGGAATGGTAATTCACCCCTCCACTTT. It yields the protein CASSYGQGNGNSPLHF.

Written as DNA, the CDR3 is TGTGCCAGCAGCTTGTGGGCCGGCAACGAGCAGTACTTC. Its protein product is CASSLWAGNEQYF. This chain uses TRBV5-8 with TRBJ2-7; the D is unclear. Trimming stripped 1 base from V and 5 bases from J, with 10 bases between. The CDR3 contains 13 residues. The germline CDR1 and CDR2 sequences are SGHTS and YDEGEE.

V is TRBV5-1 and J is TRBJ2-1; TRBD2 might be the D (5 bases). Germline loops: CDR1 SGHRS, CDR2 YFSETQ. Trimming took 0 bases from V and 5 from J, leaving 12 bases between them. The CDR3 has 15 residues. CDR3 DNA sequence: TGCGCCAGCAGCTTGGTCCAGCGGAGAAACAATGAGCAGTTCTTC. This gives the protein CASSLVQRRNNEQFF.